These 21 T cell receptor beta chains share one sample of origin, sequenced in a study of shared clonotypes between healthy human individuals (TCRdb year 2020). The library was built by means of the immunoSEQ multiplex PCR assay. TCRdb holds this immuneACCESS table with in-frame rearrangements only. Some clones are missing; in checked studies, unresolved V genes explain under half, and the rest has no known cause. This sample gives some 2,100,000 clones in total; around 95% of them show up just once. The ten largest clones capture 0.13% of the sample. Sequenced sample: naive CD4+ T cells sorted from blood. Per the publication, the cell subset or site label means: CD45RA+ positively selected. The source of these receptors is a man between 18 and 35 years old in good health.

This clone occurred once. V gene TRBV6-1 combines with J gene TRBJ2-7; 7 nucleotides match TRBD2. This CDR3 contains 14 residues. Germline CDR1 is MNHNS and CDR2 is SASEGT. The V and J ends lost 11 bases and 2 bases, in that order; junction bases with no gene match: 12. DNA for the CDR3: TGTGCCGTCACACGGCAGGGACTAACCTACGAGCAGTACTTC. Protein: CAVTRQGLTYEQYF.

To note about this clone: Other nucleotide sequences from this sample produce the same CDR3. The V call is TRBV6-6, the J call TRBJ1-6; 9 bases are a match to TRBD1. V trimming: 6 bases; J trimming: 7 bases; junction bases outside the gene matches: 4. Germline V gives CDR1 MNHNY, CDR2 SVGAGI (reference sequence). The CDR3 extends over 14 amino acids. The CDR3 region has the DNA TGTGCCAGCAGCCCGGGACAGGGCAATTCACCCCTCCACTTT. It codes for CASSPGQGNSPLHF.

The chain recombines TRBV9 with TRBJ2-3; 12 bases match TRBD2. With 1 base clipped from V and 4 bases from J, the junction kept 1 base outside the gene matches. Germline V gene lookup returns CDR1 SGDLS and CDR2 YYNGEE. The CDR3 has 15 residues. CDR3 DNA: TGTGCCAGCAGCGTAACTAGCGGGAGGTCAGATACGCAGTATTTT. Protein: CASSVTSGRSDTQYF.

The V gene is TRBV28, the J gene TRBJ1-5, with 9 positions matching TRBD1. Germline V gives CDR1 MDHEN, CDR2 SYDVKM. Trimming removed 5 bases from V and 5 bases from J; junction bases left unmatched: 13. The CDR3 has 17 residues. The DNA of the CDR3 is TGTGCCAGCAGTCCCTCTTTTGGAAGGGACAGGGATCAGCCCCAGCATTTT. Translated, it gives CASSPSFGRDRDQPQHF.

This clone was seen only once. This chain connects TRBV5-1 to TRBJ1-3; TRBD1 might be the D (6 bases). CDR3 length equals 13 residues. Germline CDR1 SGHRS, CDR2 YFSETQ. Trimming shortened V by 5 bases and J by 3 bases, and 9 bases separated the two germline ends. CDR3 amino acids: CASRRDNGNTIYF. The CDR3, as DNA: TGCGCCAGCAGAAGGGACAATGGAAACACCATATATTTT.

CDR3 DNA: TGCGCCAGCAGCTGGGAACAGGGGGCGCTTGGCTACACCTTC. Translated: CASSWEQGALGYTF. The chain has TRBV5-1 and TRBJ1-2; the match to TRBD1 covers 9 bases. The CDR3 totals 14 residues. V was pared by 3 bases and J by 7 bases, with 7 bases of the junction left unmatched. The germline V gene encodes CDR1 SGHRS and CDR2 YFSETQ.

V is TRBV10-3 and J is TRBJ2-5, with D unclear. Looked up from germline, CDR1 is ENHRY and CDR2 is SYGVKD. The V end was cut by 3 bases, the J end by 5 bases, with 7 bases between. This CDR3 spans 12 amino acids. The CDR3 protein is CAISELSETQYF. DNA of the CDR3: TGTGCCATCAGTGAACTATCCGAGACCCAGTACTTC.

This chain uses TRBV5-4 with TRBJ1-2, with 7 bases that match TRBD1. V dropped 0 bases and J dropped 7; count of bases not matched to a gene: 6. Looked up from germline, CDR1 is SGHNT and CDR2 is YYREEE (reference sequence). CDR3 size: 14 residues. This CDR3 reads CASSLGRGGVGYTF. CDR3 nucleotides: TGTGCCAGCAGCTTGGGGAGAGGGGGCGTTGGCTACACCTTC. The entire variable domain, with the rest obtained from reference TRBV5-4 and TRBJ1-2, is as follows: ETGVTQSPTHLIKTRGQQVTLRCSSQSGHNTVSWYQQALGQGPQFIFQYYREEENGRGNFPPRFSGLQFPNYSSELNVNALELDDSALYLCASSLGRGGVGYTFGSGTRLTVV.

The CDR3 bases are TGCGCCAGCCCTTTAAGTGGTGGCCAGCCCCAGCATTTT. Its translation: CASPLSGGQPQHF. The J gene is TRBJ1-5, the V gene TRBV10-1; D is unclear. The CDR3 consists of 13 residues. V dropped 8 bases and J dropped 7 bases, with 15 bases sitting between them. Per the germline V gene, CDR1 is WNHNN and CDR2 is SYGVQD (reference sequence).

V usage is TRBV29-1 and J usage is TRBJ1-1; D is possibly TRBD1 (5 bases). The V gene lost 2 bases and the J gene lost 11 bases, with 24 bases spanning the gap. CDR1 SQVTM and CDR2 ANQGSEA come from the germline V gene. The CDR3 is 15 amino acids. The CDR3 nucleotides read TGCAGCGTTGAAAAGACTCCCGGGGGGGTAAGAGGGGCTTTCTTT. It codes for CSVEKTPGGVRGAFF.

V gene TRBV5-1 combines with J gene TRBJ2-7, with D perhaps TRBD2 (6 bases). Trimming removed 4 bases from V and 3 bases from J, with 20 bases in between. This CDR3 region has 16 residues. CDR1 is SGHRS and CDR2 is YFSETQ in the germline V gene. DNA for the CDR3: TGCGCCAGCAGCCTTGAACGTAGCGGATTAAACTACGAGCAGTACTTC. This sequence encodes CASSLERSGLNYEQYF.

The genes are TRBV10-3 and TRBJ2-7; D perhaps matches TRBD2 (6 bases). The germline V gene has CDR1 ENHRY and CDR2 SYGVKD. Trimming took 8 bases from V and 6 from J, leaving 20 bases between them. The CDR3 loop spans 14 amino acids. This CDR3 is CAISPEAGTGEQYF. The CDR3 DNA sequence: TGTGCCATCTCCCCCGAGGCGGGAACGGGCGAGCAGTACTTC.

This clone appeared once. In DNA, the CDR3 is TGTGCCAGCAGCTTAGATGGGGGGCCCTCCTACAATGAGCAGTTCTTC. As protein: CASSLDGGPSYNEQFF. The V gene is TRBV11-2, the J gene TRBJ2-1; either TRBD1 or TRBD2 may fit D (6 bases each). CDR1 and CDR2 from the germline V gene are SGHAT and FQNNGV. This CDR3 spans 16 amino acids. V was shortened by 0 bases and J by 0 bases, with 9 bases between the two germline ends.

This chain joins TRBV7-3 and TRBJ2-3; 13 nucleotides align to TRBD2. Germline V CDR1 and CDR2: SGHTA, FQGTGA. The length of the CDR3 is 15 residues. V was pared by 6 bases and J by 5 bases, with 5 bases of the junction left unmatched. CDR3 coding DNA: TGTGCCAGCAGTTGGACTAGCGGGGGAGTAGATACGCAGTATTTT. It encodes CASSWTSGGVDTQYF.

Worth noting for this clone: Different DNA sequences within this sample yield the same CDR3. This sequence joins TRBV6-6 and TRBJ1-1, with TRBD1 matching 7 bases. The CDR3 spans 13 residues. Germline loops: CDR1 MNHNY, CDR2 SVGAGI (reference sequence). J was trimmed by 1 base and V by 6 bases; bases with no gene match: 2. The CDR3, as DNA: TGTGCCAGCAGCCCAGGGGGGAACACTGAAGCTTTCTTT. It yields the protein CASSPGGNTEAFF.

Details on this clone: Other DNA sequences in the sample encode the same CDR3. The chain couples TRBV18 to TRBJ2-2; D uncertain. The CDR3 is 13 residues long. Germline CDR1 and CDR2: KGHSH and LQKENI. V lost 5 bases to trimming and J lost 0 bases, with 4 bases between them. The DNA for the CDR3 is TGTGCCAGCTCAGGACCGAACACCGGGGAGCTGTTTTTT. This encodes CASSGPNTGELFF.

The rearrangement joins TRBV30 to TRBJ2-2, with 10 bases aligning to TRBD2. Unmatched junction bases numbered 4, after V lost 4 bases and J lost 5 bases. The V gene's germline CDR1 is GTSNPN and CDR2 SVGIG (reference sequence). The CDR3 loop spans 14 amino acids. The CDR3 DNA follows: TGTGCCTGGACTAGCGGGAGCTTAACCGGGGAGCTGTTTTTT. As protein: CAWTSGSLTGELFF.

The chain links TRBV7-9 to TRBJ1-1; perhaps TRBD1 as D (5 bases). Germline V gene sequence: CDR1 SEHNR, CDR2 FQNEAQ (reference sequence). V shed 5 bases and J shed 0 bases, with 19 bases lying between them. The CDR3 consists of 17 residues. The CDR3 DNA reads TGTGCCAGCAGCCCCAGGGCCTGGGACGGCCTGAACACTGAAGCTTTCTTT. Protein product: CASSPRAWDGLNTEAFF.

As DNA, the CDR3 is TGCGCCAGCAGTGAGACCTACCTGTACTACGAGCAGTACTTC. This translates into CASSETYLYYEQYF. V and J are TRBV10-2 and TRBJ2-7, with D unresolved. Trimming stripped 2 bases from V and 3 bases from J, with 11 bases between. CDR3 length equals 14 residues. CDR1 and CDR2 from the germline V gene are WSHSY and SAAADI.

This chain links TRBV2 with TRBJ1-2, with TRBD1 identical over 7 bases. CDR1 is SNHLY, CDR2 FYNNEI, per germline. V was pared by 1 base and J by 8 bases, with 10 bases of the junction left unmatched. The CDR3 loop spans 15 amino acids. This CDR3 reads CASSEVQGKVQGYTF. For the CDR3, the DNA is TGTGCCAGCAGTGAAGTACAGGGGAAGGTGCAGGGCTACACCTTC.

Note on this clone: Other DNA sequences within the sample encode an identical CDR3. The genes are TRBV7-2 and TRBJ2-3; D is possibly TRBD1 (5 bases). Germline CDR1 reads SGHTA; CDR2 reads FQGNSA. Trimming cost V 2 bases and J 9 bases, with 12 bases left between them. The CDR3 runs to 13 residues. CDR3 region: CASSLQGTDTQYF. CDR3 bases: TGTGCCAGCAGCTTACAGGGCACGGACACGCAGTATTTT.